One sample yielded the 23 T cell receptor beta chains listed below, sequenced in a study of breast tumors, draining lymph nodes, adjacent tissues. TCRdb processed the multiplex PCR reads anew with MiXCR; each CDR3 protein has one entry. Here the sample spans fewer than 250,000 distinct CDR3 sequences, 32% being singletons. The lymph nodes were axillary draining lymph nodes from breast cancer patients. The sequencing input was axillary lymph node tissue. Receptors were obtained from a female donor with breast cancer. Some clones in this sample may be carry-over from other donors' samples.

This clonotype was observed many times. This chain connects TRBV7-3 to TRBJ2-4, with TRBD1 identical over 7 bases. The V segment lost 5 bases and the J segment 7 bases; nucleotides outside the gene matches: 11. CDR3 size: 15 residues. Germline lookup yields CDR1 SGHTA and CDR2 FQGTGA. The CDR3 coding sequence is TGTGCCAGCAGCGCCACGACAGGGTTTGGTAACATTCAGTACTTC. Translated, it gives CASSATTGFGNIQYF.

For this clonotype: One end of the junction does not line up with germline, which may come from a read error. The V and J genes are TRBV4-3 and TRBJ2-1; D gene ambiguous. Germline V lookup: CDR1 LGHNA, CDR2 YSLEER. The CDR3 totals 8 residues. As DNA, the CDR3 is TGCGCCAGCAGCACAAAACTCTTC. It translates to CASSTKLF.

For this clonotype: A much more abundant neighbour one base away suggests this may be a read error. The rearrangement joins TRBV7-9 to TRBJ1-2; TRBD1 might be the D (5 bases). Germline values: CDR1 SEHNR, CDR2 FQNEAQ (reference sequence). This CDR3 contains 14 residues. The CDR3 bases are TGTGCCAGCAGCTTTATGTCAGGGAGGGGAGGCTACGCCTTC. It codes for CASSFMSGRGGYAF.

This clonotype was observed at least ten times. The rearrangement uses TRBV11-3 and TRBJ2-5; 7 nucleotides align to TRBD1. The CDR3 consists of 14 residues. Per germline, CDR1 SGHNT and CDR2 YENEEA. V trimming: 2 bases; J trimming: 5 bases; junction bases outside the gene matches: 5. CDR3 DNA: TGTGCCAGCAGCTTAATACAGGGGCAGGAGACCCAGTACTTC. Residues: CASSLIQGQETQYF.

In regard to this clonotype: One junction end does not reproduce the germline sequence, and a read error may be involved. The chain carries TRBV11-2 and TRBJ1-6; maybe TRBD1 (5 bases). The germline V gene encodes CDR1 SGHAT and CDR2 FQNNGV. This CDR3 comprises 16 residues. This CDR3 is CASSPHAGTKNSPPHF. DNA of the CDR3: TGTGCCAGCAGCCCGCACGCAGGGACGAAAAATTCACCCCCCCACTTT.

This chain's CDR3 is CASDGSGTSRNIQYF. CDR3 DNA: TGTGCCAGCGATGGATCCGGGACTAGCAGGAACATTCAGTACTTC. The V and J genes are TRBV7-3 and TRBJ2-4, with TRBD2 matching 9 bases. The CDR3 loop spans 15 amino acids. Germline assignment: CDR1 SGHTA and CDR2 FQGTGA. The V and J ends lost 8 bases and 7 bases, in that order; junction bases with no gene match: 12.

This clonotype was counted at least ten times. The V gene is TRBV5-1, the J gene TRBJ2-7, with D uncertain. The CDR3 contains 18 residues. The germline V gene encodes CDR1 SGHRS and CDR2 YFSETQ. The V end was cut by 4 bases, the J end by 2 bases, with 25 bases between. The CDR3: CASSRFPTPQSPTYEQYF. DNA for the CDR3: TGCGCCAGCAGCCGCTTTCCGACTCCCCAAAGCCCAACCTACGAGCAGTACTTC.

This clonotype was seen only a few times. It may be a read error: a sequence one base away is much more abundant. The chain carries TRBV9 and TRBJ2-7, with 7 nucleotides matching TRBD2. This CDR3 region has 16 residues. Germline V gives CDR1 SGDLS, CDR2 YYNGEE. In DNA form, the CDR3 reads TGTGCCAGCAGCGTAGGGGCTCTAGCGGCCCAGTACGCGCAGTACTTC. It is translated as CASSVGALAAQYAQYF.

There are many counts of this clonotype. The CDR3 loop is CASSLAGQPYYEQYF. In DNA form, the CDR3 reads TGTGCCAGCAGCTTGGCCGGACAGCCATACTACGAGCAGTACTTC. The J gene is TRBJ2-7, the V gene TRBV5-5, with TRBD1 as a possible D gene (6 bases). This CDR3 has 15 amino acids. CDR1 and CDR2 from the germline V gene are SGHKS and YYEKEE (reference sequence). The V end was cut by 0 bases, the J end by 3 bases, with 13 bases between.

Only a few counts were recorded for this clonotype. The chain employs TRBV5-4 and TRBJ2-1; the match to TRBD1 covers 8 bases. With 5 bases clipped from V and 0 bases from J, the junction kept 4 bases outside the gene matches. The CDR3 runs 15 residues. Germline-derived CDR1 and CDR2 are SGHNT and YYREEE (reference sequence). In DNA form, the CDR3 reads TGTGCCAGCAGATATACAGGGGGCTCCTACAATGAGCAGTTCTTC. Translating it yields CASRYTGGSYNEQFF. The entire variable domain, with the rest obtained from reference TRBV5-4 and TRBJ2-1, is as follows: ETGVTQSPTHLIKTRGQQVTLRCSSQSGHNTVSWYQQALGQGPQFIFQYYREEENGRGNFPPRFSGLQFPNYSSELNVNALELDDSALYLCASRYTGGSYNEQFFGPGTRLTVL.

This clonotype was observed a handful of times. This chain joins TRBV14 and TRBJ1-1, with unresolved D. The CDR3 runs 13 residues. V dropped 1 base and J dropped 9 bases, with 12 bases sitting between them. Germline V CDR1 and CDR2: SGHDN, FVKESK. The CDR3 DNA reads TGTGCCAGCAGCCAAGTCAATGGAGGGCAAGCTTTCTTT. Translation: CASSQVNGGQAFF.

This clonotype was recorded many times. This chain joins TRBV7-9 and TRBJ2-2, with TRBD1 identical over 7 bases. Trimming at V came to 9 bases and at J to 0 bases, leaving 4 bases not matched to a gene. This CDR3 is built from 14 residues. CDR1 and CDR2 from the germline V gene are SEHNR and FQNEAQ (reference sequence). The CDR3 here is CARTGQPNTGELFF. The CDR3, as DNA: TGTGCCAGGACGGGACAGCCGAACACCGGGGAGCTGTTTTTT.

This clonotype was found many times. The chain joins TRBV20-1 to TRBJ2-3, with 11 nucleotides matching TRBD2. Germline trimming cut 3 bases from V and 11 bases from J; bases unmatched to any gene: 13. This CDR3 has 15 amino acids. Germline V gene sequence: CDR1 DFQATT, CDR2 SNEGSKA (reference sequence). CDR3 in DNA: TGCAGTGCTAGCCCCACTAGCGGGAGCTCGCGGGGGCAGTATTTT. It codes for CSASPTSGSSRGQYF.

This clonotype was found many times. This chain joins TRBV7-9 and TRBJ1-6, with TRBD1 matching 7 bases. V was pared by 5 bases and J by 7 bases, with 11 bases of the junction left unmatched. CDR1 and CDR2 (germline): SEHNR, FQNEAQ (reference sequence). The CDR3 is 16 amino acids. CDR3 region: CASSLAGGVRNSPLHF. As DNA, the CDR3 is TGTGCCAGCAGCCTGGCAGGGGGGGTACGGAATTCACCCCTCCACTTT.

This clonotype was counted many times. The CDR3 coding sequence is TGTGCCAGCAGCGTACGAGGGGAGAGGGACGTCTCCTACAATGAGCAGTTCTTC. Translation gives CASSVRGERDVSYNEQFF. V is TRBV9 and J is TRBJ2-1, with D possibly called TRBD1 or TRBD2 (5 bases each). Looked up from germline, CDR1 is SGDLS and CDR2 is YYNGEE. CDR3 length equals 18 residues. Trimming removed 1 base at V and 0 bases at J, with 17 bases between.

This clonotype was observed many times. This chain links TRBV5-1 with TRBJ2-5; D call uncertain. Germline loops: CDR1 SGHRS, CDR2 YFSETQ. The CDR3 totals 16 residues. V was cut by 1 base and J by 1 base, with 14 bases left in between. CDR3: CASSLRTGGGQETQYF. CDR3 nucleotides: TGCGCCAGCAGCTTGAGGACGGGCGGTGGCCAAGAGACCCAGTACTTC. Looking up the rest from reference TRBV5-1 and TRBJ2-5 gives the full variable domain: KAGVTQTPRYLIKTRGQQVTLSCSPISGHRSVSWYQQTPGQGLQFLFEYFSETQRNKGNFPGRFSGRQFSNSRSEMNVSTLELGDSALYLCASSLRTGGGQETQYFGPGTRLLVL.

This clonotype has a count of ten or more. The rearrangement joins TRBV2 to TRBJ2-3, with a tentative D call TRBD1 (6 bases). In germline, CDR1 is SNHLY, CDR2 FYNNEI. The CDR3 totals 15 residues. Trimming cost V 4 bases and J 0 bases, with 11 bases left between them. CDR3 sequence reads: CASSADRRSTDTQYF. The CDR3 DNA sequence: TGTGCCAGCAGTGCCGACAGGCGAAGCACAGATACGCAGTATTTT.

This clonotype was recorded at least ten times. The chain joins TRBV18 to TRBJ2-1, with 9 bases that match TRBD1. This CDR3 region has 14 residues. Germline V gene sequence: CDR1 KGHSH, CDR2 LQKENI. With V trimmed by 0 bases and J by 8 bases, 2 bases remained unmatched. The CDR3, as DNA: TGTGCCAGCTCACCACCGGGACAGGGTGATGAGCAGTTCTTC. Translation: CASSPPGQGDEQFF.

This clonotype has just a few counts. A read error may be the cause here, since a much bigger clone is one base away. The rearrangement links TRBV20-1 to TRBJ1-2; D gene ambiguous. CDR1 is DFQATT and CDR2 is SNEGSKA in the germline V gene (reference sequence). The CDR3 spans 12 residues. Written as DNA, the CDR3 is TGCAGTGCTAGAACGGATTTTTATGGCTCCACCTTC. Its translation: CSARTDFYGSTF.

The chain has TRBV6-5 and TRBJ2-2; D may be TRBD1 or TRBD2 (5 bases each). Trimming removed 8 bases at V and 6 bases at J, with 22 bases between. The CDR3 totals 16 residues. Germline V lookup: CDR1 MNHEY, CDR2 SVGAGI. The CDR3 nucleotides read TGTGCCAGCTTTCCCGGGGCAGGGCAAGGTTCCGGGGAGCTGTTTTTT. It codes for CASFPGAGQGSGELFF.

This clonotype was recorded many times. The chain combines TRBV19 with TRBJ2-3, with TRBD2 as a possible D gene (6 bases). The V gene lost 2 bases and the J gene lost 1 base, with 13 bases spanning the gap. Germline lookup yields CDR1 LNHDA and CDR2 SQIVND (reference sequence). The CDR3 runs to 16 residues. The CDR3 DNA reads as TGTGCCAGTAGTATATCGACGGGAGCGGGCACAGATACGCAGTATTTT. Encoded protein: CASSISTGAGTDTQYF.

The sample holds many counts of this clonotype. The rearrangement joins TRBV29-1 to TRBJ1-2; tentatively, D is TRBD1 (5 bases). This CDR3 is built from 12 residues. Germline values: CDR1 SQVTM, CDR2 ANQGSEA. Trimming removed 0 bases from V and 11 bases from J, with 13 bases in between. CDR3 sequence reads: CSVEDQLEGYTF. CDR3 nucleotides: TGCAGCGTTGAAGATCAGTTGGAGGGGTACACCTTC.

This clonotype showed up many times. The gene calls are TRBV2 and TRBJ2-2; unclear D gene. The CDR3 has 11 amino acids. CDR1 is SNHLY, CDR2 FYNNEI, per germline. V was pared by 6 bases and J by 2 bases, with 1 base between. The CDR3 here is CASSNTGELFF. The CDR3 coding sequence is TGTGCCAGCAGCAACACCGGGGAGCTGTTTTTT.